Detailed here is one T cell receptor (beta chain). Its antigen remains unidentified. These data belong to a study of T cells in localized non-small cell lung cancer. Clones were read by immunoSEQ multiplex PCR, and TCRdb kept only the in-frame ones, dropping some. Of some 4,300 clones detected, 25% to 35% appear once; the ten largest clones hold roughly 9%. General study results and limits: Paired adjacent lung recovered a median roughly 56 of the top 100 tumor clones. Owing to sequencing of a solitary tumor region, heterogeneity cannot be discounted. There was an association of higher blood T cell density with longer overall survival. Highest T cell clonality was seen in uninvolved adjacent lung, surpassing that measured in tumor.

This specimen consisted of lung tumor tissue, obtained before any cancer treatment. The TCR sequence derives from a woman aged 35-75 years with stage II squamous cell lung carcinoma.

The CDR3 loop reads CASSEDGGLNTGELFF. CDR3 DNA sequence: TGTGCCAGCAGTGAAGATGGGGGGCTGAACACCGGGGAGCTGTTTTTT. The gene calls are TRBV6-1 and TRBJ2-2, with D possibly called TRBD1 or TRBD2 (6 bases each). V was trimmed by 1 base and J by 1 base, leaving 10 bases between them. The germline gives CDR1 MNHNS, CDR2 SASEGT. The CDR3 is 16 amino acids.